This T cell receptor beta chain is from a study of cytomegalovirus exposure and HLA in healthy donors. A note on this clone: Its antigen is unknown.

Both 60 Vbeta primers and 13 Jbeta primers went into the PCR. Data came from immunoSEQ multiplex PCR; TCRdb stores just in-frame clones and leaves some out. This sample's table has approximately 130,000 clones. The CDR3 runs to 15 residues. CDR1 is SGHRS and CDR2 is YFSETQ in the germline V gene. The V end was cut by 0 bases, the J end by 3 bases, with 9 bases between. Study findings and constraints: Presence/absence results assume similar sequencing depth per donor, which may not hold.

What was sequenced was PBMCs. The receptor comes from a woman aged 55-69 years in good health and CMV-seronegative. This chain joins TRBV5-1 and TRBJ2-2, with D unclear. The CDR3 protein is CASSLDTRDTGELFF. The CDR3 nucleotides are TGCGCCAGCAGCTTGGATACCCGGGACACCGGGGAGCTGTTTTTT.